This T cell receptor beta chain stems from a study of cytomegalovirus exposure and HLA in healthy donors. Study findings and constraints: According to the study, approximately 150 TCR beta chains were cytomegalovirus-associated.

V dropped 2 bases and J dropped 4 bases, with 8 bases sitting between them. Germline V gene lookup returns CDR1 LNHNV and CDR2 YYDKDF (reference sequence). The CDR3 sequence is 14 residues long. Concerning this clone: The antigen is unknown.

The PCR used 60 Vbeta and 13 Jbeta primers. Measured with immunoSEQ multiplex PCR; TCRdb has only the in-frame clones, and not every one. The sample includes roughly 160,000 clones, around nine tenths of them seen just once. The rearrangement uses TRBV15 and TRBJ2-2, with TRBD1 as a possible D gene (5 bases). The sequence was obtained from a woman in her 30s in good health and CMV-seronegative. The sample was PBMCs. CDR3 region: CATSRRGPTGELFF. The CDR3 region has the DNA TGTGCCACCAGCAGAAGGGGCCCCACCGGGGAGCTGTTTTTT.